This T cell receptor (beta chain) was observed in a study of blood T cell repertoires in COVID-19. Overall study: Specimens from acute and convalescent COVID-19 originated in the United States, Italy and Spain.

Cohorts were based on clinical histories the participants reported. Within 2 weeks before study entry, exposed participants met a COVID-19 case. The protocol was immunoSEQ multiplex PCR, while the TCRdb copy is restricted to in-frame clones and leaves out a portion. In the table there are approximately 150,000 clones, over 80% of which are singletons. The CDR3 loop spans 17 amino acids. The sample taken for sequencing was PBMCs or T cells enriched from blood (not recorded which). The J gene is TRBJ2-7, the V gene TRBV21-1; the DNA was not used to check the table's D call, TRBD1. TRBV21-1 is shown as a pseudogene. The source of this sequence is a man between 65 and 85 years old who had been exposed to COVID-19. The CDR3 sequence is CASSTVLSAGKLYEQYF. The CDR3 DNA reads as TGTGCCAGCAGCACAGTTTTATCGGCAGGGAAGCTCTACGAGCAGTACTTC.